The 12 T cell receptor beta chains below come from one sample, sequenced in a study of glioma-infiltrating T cells after dendritic cell vaccination. Produced via immunoSEQ multiplex PCR; TCRdb's table is partial and in-frame only. Among tens of thousands of clones, almost 85% were seen once, and the ten largest hold around 1.9%. Specimen: blood, collected before dendritic cell vaccination. Receptor source: a human donor with glioblastoma.

The chain combines TRBV5-1 with TRBJ2-2, with a possible D match to TRBD1 (6 bases). Germline assignment: CDR1 SGHRS and CDR2 YFSETQ. V lost 2 bases to trimming and J lost 6 bases, with 11 bases between them. The CDR3 covers 14 residues. CDR3 protein: CASSFQQGSGELFF. Written as DNA, the CDR3 is TGCGCCAGCAGCTTTCAACAGGGCTCCGGGGAGCTGTTTTTT.

There are a few counts of this clone. The J gene is TRBJ2-1, the V gene TRBV2; no definite D call. The CDR3 totals 13 residues. CDR1 is SNHLY and CDR2 is FYNNEI in the germline V gene. The V end lost 3 bases, the J end lost 5 bases, and 8 bases lay between the germline ends. In nucleotides, the CDR3 is TGTGCCAGCAGTGAGCAGGCCAACAATGAGCAGTTCTTC. Protein sequence: CASSEQANNEQFF.

The rearrangement links TRBV15 to TRBJ2-3, with D unclear. The CDR3 is made up of 14 amino acids. The V gene's germline CDR1 is LNHNV and CDR2 YYDKDF (reference sequence). V lost 0 bases and J 3 bases, leaving 7 bases between the germline ends. The CDR3: CATSRDRATDTQYF. In DNA form, the CDR3 reads TGTGCCACCAGCAGAGATCGTGCGACAGATACGCAGTATTTT.

The genes are TRBV10-3 and TRBJ1-1, with D maybe TRBD1 (5 bases). The germline V gene has CDR1 ENHRY and CDR2 SYGVKD. The CDR3 is 14 amino acids. V dropped 7 bases and J dropped 4 bases, with 16 bases sitting between them. The CDR3 is CAITERGGITEAFF. As DNA, the CDR3 is TGTGCCATCACCGAACGGGGGGGAATCACTGAAGCTTTCTTT.

This chain connects TRBV5-6 to TRBJ1-2; 7 nucleotides align to TRBD1. The V gene end was trimmed by 0 bases and the J gene end by 6 bases; junction bases not matched to a gene: 11. The CDR3 is 16 residues long. The V gene's germline CDR1 is SGHDT and CDR2 YYEEEE. The CDR3: CASSLAGQALYDGYTF. DNA for the CDR3: TGTGCCAGCAGCTTGGCAGGACAGGCTCTGTACGATGGCTACACCTTC.

The chain carries TRBV6-5 and TRBJ2-7; D is possibly TRBD1 (5 bases). The germline CDR1 and CDR2 sequences are MNHEY and SVGAGI. The CDR3 totals 14 residues. The V end lost 2 bases, the J end lost 4 bases, and 12 bases lay between the germline ends. CDR3 protein: CASSYGAFGYEQYV. Written as DNA, the CDR3 is TGTGCCAGCAGTTACGGGGCGTTTGGGTACGAGCAGTACGTC.

The chain is built from TRBV14 and TRBJ1-1; TRBD1 is a possible D gene (5 bases). In germline, CDR1 is SGHDN, CDR2 FVKESK. The CDR3 has 13 residues. Trimming shortened V by 1 base and J by 10 bases, and 13 bases separated the two germline ends. The CDR3 DNA is TGTGCCAGCAGCCAAGGGGGCGACAACAGAGCTTTCTTT. This codes for CASSQGGDNRAFF. Full variable domain (remainder filled in from reference TRBV14 and TRBJ1-1): EAGVTQFPSHSVIEKGQTVTLRCDPISGHDNLYWYRRVMGKEIKFLLHFVKESKQDESGMPNNRFLAERTGGTYSTLKVQPAELEDSGVYFCASSQGGDNRAFFGQGTRLTVV.

The chain uses TRBV10-1 and TRBJ1-2, with TRBD1 matching 10 bases. Trimming took 2 bases from V and 8 from J; bases not matched to a gene: 5. This CDR3 spans 14 amino acids. Looked up from germline, CDR1 is WNHNN and CDR2 is SYGVQD (reference sequence). CDR3 sequence reads: CASSERRQGAGYTF. The DNA of the CDR3 is TGCGCCAGCAGTGAGCGGCGACAGGGGGCCGGCTACACCTTC.

V usage is TRBV7-2 and J usage is TRBJ2-3; D call uncertain. Per germline, CDR1 SGHTA and CDR2 FQGNSA. V was trimmed by 1 base and J by 0 bases, leaving 8 bases between them. The CDR3 length is 15 residues. DNA of the CDR3: TGTGCCAGCAGCTTAGACGCCGGTAGCACAGATACGCAGTATTTT. Its protein is CASSLDAGSTDTQYF.

In this sample, this clone turned up once. The V gene is TRBV15, the J gene TRBJ2-7, with D possibly TRBD2 on 6 matching bases. In germline, CDR1 is LNHNV, CDR2 YYDKDF (reference sequence). The CDR3 covers 13 residues. Deletions cut 6 bases from V and 7 bases from J, with 16 bases between. In nucleotides, the CDR3 is TGTGCCACCAGGGAGGGCCCCTCGCGGGAGCAGTACTTC. Protein sequence: CATREGPSREQYF. The variable domain in full, with the rest retrieved from reference TRBV15 and TRBJ2-7, is DAMVIQNPRYQVTQFGKPVTLSCSQTLNHNVMYWYQQKSSQAPKLLFHYYDKDFNNEADTPDNFQSRRPNTSFCFLDIRSPGLGDTAMYLCATREGPSREQYFGPGTRLTVT.

The rearrangement joins TRBV6-1 to TRBJ1-4; possible D gene TRBD1, 6 bases. CDR1 and CDR2 (germline): MNHNS, SASEGT. The CDR3 has 14 amino acids. Trimming took off 1 base at V and 7 bases at J, with 10 bases between the two ends. The CDR3 DNA reads TGTGCCAGCAGTGAAGGGGGACATGGTGAAAAACTGTTTTTT. Its protein is CASSEGGHGEKLFF.

This clone has a single count. This chain connects TRBV2 to TRBJ2-3; possible D gene TRBD1, 6 bases. Germline CDR1 is SNHLY and CDR2 is FYNNEI. V lost 7 bases and J lost 4, with 12 bases in between. The CDR3 has 13 amino acids. The CDR3: CASIGRGADTQYF. The CDR3 nucleotides are TGTGCCAGCATTGGCAGGGGAGCAGATACGCAGTATTTT.